This record looks at one T cell receptor beta chain sequence and its context. Control patients had untreated stable or active relapsing-remitting multiple sclerosis by revised McDonald criteria. The TEMRA cells underwent FACS enrichment, while the CD8+ and CD4+ T cells underwent negative isolation. The data belong to a study of CD8 T cells in Susac syndrome. Random hexamers primed reverse transcription of about 0.45 to 1 ug RNA. Across 54 Vbeta and 13 Jbeta, TCR beta CDR3 was amplified with immunoSEQ multiplex PCR. MiXCR, run by TCRdb on the immunoSEQ multiplex PCR reads, gives a single entry per CDR3 protein. The data hold 190,000 or so distinct CDR3 sequences, with about 95% observed a single time. Sequencing was carried out using CD4+ T cells from PBMCs. This TCR derives from a human donor with multiple sclerosis.

Here the CDR3 reads CASSQESRGRNTEAFF. The CDR3 DNA sequence: TGTGCCAGCAGCCAAGAGTCCCGGGGGCGAAACACTGAAGCTTTCTTT. The V call is TRBV3-1, the J call TRBJ1-1; TRBD1 is a possible D gene (6 bases). Germline CDR1 reads LGHDT; CDR2 reads YNNKEL (reference sequence). V lost 0 bases and J 2 bases, leaving 13 bases between the germline ends. The CDR3 runs 16 residues.